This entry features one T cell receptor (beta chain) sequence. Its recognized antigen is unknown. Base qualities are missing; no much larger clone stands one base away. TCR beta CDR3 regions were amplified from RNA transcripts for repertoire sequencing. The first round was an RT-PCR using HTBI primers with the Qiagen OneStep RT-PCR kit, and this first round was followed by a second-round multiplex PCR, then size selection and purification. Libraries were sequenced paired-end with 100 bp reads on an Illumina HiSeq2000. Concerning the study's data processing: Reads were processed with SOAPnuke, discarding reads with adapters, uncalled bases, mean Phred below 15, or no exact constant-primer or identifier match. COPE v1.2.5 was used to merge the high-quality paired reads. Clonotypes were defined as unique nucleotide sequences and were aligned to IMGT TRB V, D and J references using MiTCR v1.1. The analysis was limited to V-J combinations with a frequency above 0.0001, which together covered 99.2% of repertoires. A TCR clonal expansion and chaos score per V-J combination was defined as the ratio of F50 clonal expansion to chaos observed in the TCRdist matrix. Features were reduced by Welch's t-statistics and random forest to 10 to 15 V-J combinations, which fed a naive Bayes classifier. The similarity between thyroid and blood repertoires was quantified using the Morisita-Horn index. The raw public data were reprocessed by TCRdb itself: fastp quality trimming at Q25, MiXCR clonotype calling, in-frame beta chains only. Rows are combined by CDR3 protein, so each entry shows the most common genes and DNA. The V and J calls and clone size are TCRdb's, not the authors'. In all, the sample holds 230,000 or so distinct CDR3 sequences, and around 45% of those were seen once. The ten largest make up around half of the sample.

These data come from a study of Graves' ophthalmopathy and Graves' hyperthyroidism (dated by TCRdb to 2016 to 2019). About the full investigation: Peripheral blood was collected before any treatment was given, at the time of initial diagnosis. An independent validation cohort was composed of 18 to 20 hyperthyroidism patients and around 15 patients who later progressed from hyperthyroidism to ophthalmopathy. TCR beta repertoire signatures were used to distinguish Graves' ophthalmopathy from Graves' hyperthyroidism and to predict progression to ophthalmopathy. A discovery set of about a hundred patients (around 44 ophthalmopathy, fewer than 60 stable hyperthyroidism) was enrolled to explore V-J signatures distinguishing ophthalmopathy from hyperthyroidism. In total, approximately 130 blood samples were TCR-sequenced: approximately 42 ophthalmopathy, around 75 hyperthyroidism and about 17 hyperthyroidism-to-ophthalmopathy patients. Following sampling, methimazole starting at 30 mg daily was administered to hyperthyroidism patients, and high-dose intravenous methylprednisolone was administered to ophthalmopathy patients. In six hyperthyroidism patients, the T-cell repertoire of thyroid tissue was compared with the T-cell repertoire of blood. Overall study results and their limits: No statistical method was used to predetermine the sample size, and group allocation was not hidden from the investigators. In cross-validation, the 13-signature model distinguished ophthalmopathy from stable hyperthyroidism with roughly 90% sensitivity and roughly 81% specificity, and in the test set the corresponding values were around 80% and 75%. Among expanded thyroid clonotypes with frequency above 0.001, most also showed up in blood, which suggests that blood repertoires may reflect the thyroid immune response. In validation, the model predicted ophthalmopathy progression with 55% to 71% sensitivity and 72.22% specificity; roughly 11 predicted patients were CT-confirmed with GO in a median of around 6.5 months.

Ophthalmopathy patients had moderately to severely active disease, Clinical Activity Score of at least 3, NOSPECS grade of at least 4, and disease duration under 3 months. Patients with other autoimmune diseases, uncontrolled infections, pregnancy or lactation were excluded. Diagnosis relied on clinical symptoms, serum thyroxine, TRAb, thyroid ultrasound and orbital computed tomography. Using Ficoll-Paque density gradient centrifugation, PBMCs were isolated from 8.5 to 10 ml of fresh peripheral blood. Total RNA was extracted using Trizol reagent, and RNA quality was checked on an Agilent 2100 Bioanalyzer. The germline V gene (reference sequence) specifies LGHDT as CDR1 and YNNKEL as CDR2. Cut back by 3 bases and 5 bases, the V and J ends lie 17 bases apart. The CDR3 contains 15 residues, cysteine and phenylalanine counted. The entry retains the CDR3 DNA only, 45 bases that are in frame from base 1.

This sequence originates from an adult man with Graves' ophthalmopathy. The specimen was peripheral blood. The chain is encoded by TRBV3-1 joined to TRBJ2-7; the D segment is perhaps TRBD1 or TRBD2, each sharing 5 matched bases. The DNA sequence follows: TGTGCCAGCAGCCAGACTACAGGATTACGCGACGAGCAGTACTTC. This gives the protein CASSQTTGLRDEQYF.